This TCR beta chain was documented in a study of response to subunit inactivated influenza vaccine. About this clonotype itself: Its antigen remains unidentified.

Each CDR3 protein is one row after TCRdb ran MiXCR on the RT-PCR reads. The data hold fewer than 600,000 distinct CDR3 sequences, with 6% to 9% observed a single time. The CDR3 consists of 14 residues. Trimming shortened V by 7 bases and J by 5 bases, and 18 bases separated the two germline ends. The germline CDR1 and CDR2 sequences are MNHEY and SMNVEV (reference sequence). Study observations and caveats: Authors suggested that a seasonal influenza vaccination recruits few new T cells each time.

The starting material was PBMCs from blood, obtained around 25 months after vaccination. The sequence was collected from a man aged 50 to 69 who received an inactivated influenza vaccine. The chain recombines TRBV27 with TRBJ2-7, with D perhaps matching TRBD1 or TRBD2 (5 bases each). CDR3 loop: CASKILAGDDEQYF. As DNA, the CDR3 is TGTGCCAGCAAAATACTGGCCGGGGACGACGAGCAGTACTTC.